This passage covers 19 T cell receptor beta chains from one sample sequenced in a study of blood T cell repertoires in COVID-19. Measured with immunoSEQ multiplex PCR; TCRdb has only the in-frame clones, and not every one. The table records 280,000 or so clones, approximately 83% of them present only once. The sample comprised peripheral blood. The receptors derive from a human donor in a cohort sampled during active COVID-19.

This clone was counted once. The genes are TRBV7-8 and TRBJ2-5, with no clear D. The CDR3 is 16 residues long. Trimming shortened V by 5 bases and J by 1 base, and 17 bases separated the two germline ends. Germline loops: CDR1 SGHVS, CDR2 FQNEAQ. CDR3 bases: TGTGCCAGCAGCCTTGGGCGCGCACGCTTCCAAGAGACCCAGTACTTC. Translating it yields CASSLGRARFQETQYF.

The chain carries TRBV9 and TRBJ1-2, with TRBD1 as a possible D gene (6 bases). Trimming took 3 bases from V and 5 from J, leaving 14 bases between them. This CDR3 is built from 14 residues. Germline V lookup: CDR1 SGDLS, CDR2 YYNGEE. CDR3 in DNA: TGTGCCAGCAGCGGCGACAGGTCCTCTTATGGCTACACCTTC. Protein: CASSGDRSSYGYTF.

This chain uses TRBV27 with TRBJ1-1; D may be TRBD1 (6 bases). The V and J ends lost 7 bases and 12 bases respectively, with 21 bases between them. The CDR3 is made up of 13 amino acids. From germline, CDR1 is MNHEY and CDR2 SMNVEV (reference sequence). The CDR3 DNA is TGTGCCAGCAAATACTCTCGCCAGGGACATCCTTTCTTT. Its translation: CASKYSRQGHPFF.

The CDR3 bases are TGTGCCAGTAGTATAGATAGTCAGGGCCCGACCGGGGAGCTGTTTTTT. It is translated as CASSIDSQGPTGELFF. The J gene is TRBJ2-2, the V gene TRBV19, with a tentative D call TRBD1 (5 bases). V lost 0 bases and J lost 5, with 13 bases in between. Germline V gene lookup returns CDR1 LNHDA and CDR2 SQIVND (reference sequence). The CDR3 is made up of 16 amino acids.

V and J are TRBV18 and TRBJ1-6; D gene ambiguous. Between the trimmed V and J ends, which lost 2 bases and 11 bases, there was a span of 7 bases. CDR1 and CDR2 (germline): KGHSH, LQKENI. This CDR3 spans 12 amino acids. DNA for the CDR3: TGTGCCAGCTCACCAGACACTCCACCCCTCCACTTT. It yields the protein CASSPDTPPLHF.

The J gene is TRBJ1-1, the V gene TRBV25-1; TRBD1 is a possible D gene (6 bases). The V gene lost 6 bases and the J gene lost 11 bases, with 22 bases spanning the gap. Germline V CDR1 and CDR2: MGHDK, SYGVNS. The CDR3 runs 14 residues. The CDR3 bases are TGTGCCAGCAGCGGTTCCCTAACAGGGAGTGGTGCTTTCTTT. It translates to CASSGSLTGSGAFF.

The chain is built from TRBV6-2 or TRBV6-3 and TRBJ1-3, with TRBD1 matching 9 bases. Germline assignment: CDR1 MNHEY and CDR2 SVGEGT. CDR3 length equals 15 residues. V gave up 2 bases and J gave up 4 bases; unmatched junction bases: 3. In DNA form, the CDR3 reads TGTGCCAGCAGTTACGGGACAGGGCGAGGAAACACCATATATTTT. The encoded protein is CASSYGTGRGNTIYF.

This chain joins TRBV2 and TRBJ2-5; D is possibly TRBD2 (5 bases). Trimming removed 6 bases from V and 5 bases from J, with 10 bases in between. The CDR3 covers 12 residues. From germline, CDR1 is SNHLY and CDR2 FYNNEI. The CDR3 DNA follows: TGTGCCAGCAGGACTAATGAGGAGACCCAGTACTTC. Protein sequence: CASRTNEETQYF.

V usage is TRBV11-2 and J usage is TRBJ2-1, with a tentative D call TRBD2 (7 bases). The CDR3 loop spans 15 amino acids. V was clipped by 7 bases and J by 6 bases, with 19 bases between them. Germline lookup yields CDR1 SGHAT and CDR2 FQNNGV. The CDR3 nucleotides read TGTGCCAGCACCCCTCAGGGGCTAGCGGCCAATGAGCAGTTCTTC. Amino acids: CASTPQGLAANEQFF.

This sequence joins TRBV24-1 and TRBJ2-3, with 9 bases matching TRBD1. From germline, CDR1 is KGHDR and CDR2 SFDVKD. Losses at the gene ends were 2 bases for V and 2 bases for J; bases not matched to a gene: 7. The CDR3 runs 17 residues. The CDR3 is CATSDSPGQGSTDTQYF. Written as DNA, the CDR3 is TGTGCCACCAGTGATTCACCGGGACAGGGCTCCACAGATACGCAGTATTTT.

This sequence joins TRBV6-6 and TRBJ2-3; 10 nucleotides agree with TRBD2. J gave up 8 bases and V 8 bases, and 7 bases lay outside the gene matches. The germline V gene encodes CDR1 MNHNY and CDR2 SVGAGI (reference sequence). CDR3 length equals 13 residues. CDR3: CASSSGSESTQYF. The CDR3 coding sequence is TGTGCCAGCTCTAGCGGGAGTGAAAGTACGCAGTATTTT.

The chain couples TRBV2 to TRBJ2-1; 7 bases fit TRBD2. V was clipped by 3 bases and J by 8 bases; unmatched bases: 13. Germline V gives CDR1 SNHLY, CDR2 FYNNEI. The CDR3 spans 16 residues. The CDR3 DNA follows: TGTGCCAGCAGTGAGGTTGGGGCTAGCGGTCGGTATGAGCAGTTCTTC. Protein: CASSEVGASGRYEQFF.

The V gene is TRBV29-1, the J gene TRBJ1-3, with TRBD1 matching 8 bases. Trimming cost V 6 bases and J 4 bases; bases outside gene matches: 2. The CDR3 has 12 amino acids. The V gene's germline CDR1 is SQVTM and CDR2 ANQGSEA. As DNA, the CDR3 is TGCAGCGTACAGGGGGACGGAAACACCATATATTTT. Protein product: CSVQGDGNTIYF.

This clone was recorded once. This chain connects TRBV7-2 to TRBJ2-1, with 8 bases identical to TRBD1. After removal of 2 bases from V and 5 bases from J, the junction contained 8 bases not matched to a gene. CDR3 length: 16 amino acids. Germline V gene lookup returns CDR1 SGHTA and CDR2 FQGNSA. The CDR3 region is CASSLRRTGNNNEQFF. For the CDR3, the DNA is TGTGCCAGCAGCTTAAGACGGACAGGGAACAACAATGAGCAGTTCTTC.

This clone has only one observation. This sequence joins TRBV15 and TRBJ2-5; weak D call: TRBD2 (5 bases). CDR3 length equals 13 residues. Trimming cost V 0 bases and J 4 bases, with 6 bases left between them. The germline V gene has CDR1 LNHNV and CDR2 YYDKDF (reference sequence). In DNA, the CDR3 is TGTGCCACCAGCAGAGATCGGGGAGAGACCCAGTACTTC. Translation gives CATSRDRGETQYF.

The chain recombines TRBV14 with TRBJ2-1; 9 bases align to TRBD2. CDR1 is SGHDN, CDR2 FVKESK, per germline. The V segment lost 0 bases and the J segment 7 bases; nucleotides outside the gene matches: 19. The CDR3 spans 20 residues. The CDR3 DNA reads as TGTGCCAGCAGCCAAGAAGTTAGGGCTCGGGGGAGCGGGAGGTTTAATGAGCAGTTCTTC. As protein: CASSQEVRARGSGRFNEQFF.

The CDR3 region is CASSIRQGNQPQHF. CDR3 DNA: TGTGCCAGTAGTATAAGACAGGGCAATCAGCCCCAGCATTTT. This chain links TRBV19 with TRBJ1-5; tentatively, D is TRBD1 (6 bases). Trimming took off 2 bases at V and 2 bases at J, with 7 bases between the two ends. There are 14 residues in the CDR3. Germline V gene data show CDR1 as LNHDA and CDR2 as SQIVND (reference sequence).

The rearrangement joins TRBV3-1 (or the pseudogene TRBV3-2) to TRBJ2-7; 8 bases map to TRBD2. This CDR3 region has 18 residues. J gave up 3 bases and V 0 bases, and 13 bases lay outside the gene matches. Germline V CDR1 and CDR2: LGHDT, YNNKEL (reference sequence). The CDR3 DNA is TGTGCCAGCAGCCAAGAGGTTCGAGGGACTAGGTCTTTCTACGAGCAGTACTTC. Residues: CASSQEVRGTRSFYEQYF.

CDR3 sequence reads: CASTGTLATNEKLFF. For the CDR3, the DNA is TGTGCCAGCACTGGGACACTCGCAACTAATGAAAAACTGTTTTTT. The chain is built from TRBV2 and TRBJ1-4; a weak D match, TRBD1 (6 bases). V lost 7 bases and J lost 0, with 12 bases in between. The CDR3 loop spans 15 amino acids. Germline V gene data show CDR1 as SNHLY and CDR2 as FYNNEI.